Presented here are 18 T cell receptor beta chains from one specimen sequenced in a study of T cells in Graves' hyperthyroidism and ophthalmopathy. RNA transcripts were the template for amplifying TCR beta CDR3 regions. HTBI primers were the set used in a first-round RT-PCR of the TCR CDR3. Via MiXCR, TCRdb re-called the multiplex PCR reads, giving one row per CDR3 protein. The table lists fewer than 350,000 distinct CDR3 sequences, approximately 15% of them singletons, with approximately 7.9% in the top ten. Sequences were obtained from blood. The receptors shown here come from a woman between 40 and 55 years old with Graves' hyperthyroidism.

This clonotype was seen a few times. This chain connects TRBV20-1 to TRBJ2-5; TRBD2 agrees at 15 bases. In germline, CDR1 is DFQATT, CDR2 SNEGSKA (reference sequence). CDR3 size: 18 residues. V trimming: 1 base; J trimming: 2 bases; junction bases outside the gene matches: 8. The CDR3 loop reads CSARGPGLAGGSQETQYF. CDR3 sequence (DNA): TGCAGTGCTAGAGGCCCCGGACTAGCGGGAGGGTCGCAAGAGACCCAGTACTTC.

This clonotype was seen ten or more times. V gene TRBV14 combines with J gene TRBJ2-1; the D gene is possibly TRBD2 (5 bases). This CDR3 is built from 14 residues. V gave up 4 bases and J gave up 8 bases, with 15 bases separating them. CDR1 SGHDN and CDR2 FVKESK come from the germline V gene. The CDR3 nucleotides read TGTGCCAGCAGCCGGGCCATAGACGGGGATGAGCAGTTCTTC. This encodes CASSRAIDGDEQFF.

This clonotype showed up many times. The CDR3 reads CASSSIRGTYNEQFF. CDR3 bases: TGTGCCAGCAGCAGTATACGGGGGACCTACAATGAGCAGTTCTTC. The rearrangement uses TRBV11-2 and TRBJ2-1, with TRBD2 as a possible D gene (6 bases). The CDR3 covers 15 residues. Germline V gene lookup returns CDR1 SGHAT and CDR2 FQNNGV. Trimming stripped 5 bases from V and 2 bases from J, with 13 bases between.

This clonotype was counted at least ten times. This chain's CDR3 is CASEFSGGSGELFF. The CDR3 DNA sequence: TGTGCCAGCGAGTTTAGCGGAGGTTCTGGGGAGCTGTTTTTT. This rearrangement joins TRBV12-3 or TRBV12-4 to TRBJ2-2; perhaps TRBD2 as D (6 bases). V lost 8 bases, J lost 8 bases, and 18 bases lay in between. This CDR3 spans 14 amino acids.

CDR3 nucleotide sequence: TGTGCCAGCCCCCAAGGGGGGAAGACTGAAGCTTTCTTT. Its protein is CASPQGGKTEAFF. This chain links TRBV18 with TRBJ1-1; D is possibly TRBD1 (6 bases). The CDR3 runs 13 residues. CDR1 and CDR2 from the germline V gene are KGHSH and LQKENI. V lost 8 bases, J lost 5 bases, and 15 bases lay in between.

V is TRBV27 and J is TRBJ2-4; 9 bases align to TRBD1. CDR3 size: 17 residues. Germline trimming cut 6 bases from V and 6 bases from J; bases unmatched to any gene: 15. Germline CDR1 reads MNHEY; CDR2 reads SMNVEV (reference sequence). This CDR3 reads CASSSRMDRGFPNIQYF. The CDR3 DNA is TGTGCCAGCAGCTCTAGAATGGACAGGGGATTTCCAAACATTCAGTACTTC.

This clonotype showed up many times. With a much larger clone just one base away, this may be a read error. The rearrangement links TRBV2 to TRBJ1-1; D may be TRBD1 (5 bases). The CDR3 runs 13 residues. Germline V gene data show CDR1 as SNHLY and CDR2 as FYNNEI. The germline V and J ends were trimmed by 7 bases and 8 bases, with 17 bases remaining between them. This CDR3 reads CASKVGTGREAFF. CDR3 coding DNA: TGTGCCAGCAAGGTCGGAACAGGACGGGAAGCTTTCTTT.

This clonotype was detected a few times. The CDR3 DNA is TGTGCCTGGAGTGCCGGGCCCGATTACGAGCAGTACTTC. Translation gives CAWSAGPDYEQYF. The rearrangement uses TRBV30 and TRBJ2-7; no clear D gene. CDR3 size: 13 residues. Trimming left V 1 base short and J 4 bases short, with 11 bases between. Germline CDR1 GTSNPN, CDR2 SVGIG (reference sequence).

The genes are TRBV4-1 and TRBJ1-5; tentative D call: TRBD1 (5 bases). The germline V gene encodes CDR1 MGHRA and CDR2 YSYEKL. V was trimmed by 0 bases and J by 0 bases, leaving 9 bases between them. The CDR3 totals 16 residues. The chain's CDR3 is CASSQDRAVSNQPQHF. The CDR3 nucleotides read TGCGCCAGCAGCCAAGACAGGGCAGTTAGCAATCAGCCCCAGCATTTT.

This clonotype was detected many times. The CDR3 loop is CATEGSPDEQFF. CDR3 sequence (DNA): TGTGCCACCGAAGGCTCGCCCGATGAGCAGTTCTTC. The chain links TRBV24-1 to TRBJ2-1; D remains ambiguous. The CDR3 has 12 residues. Germline lookup yields CDR1 KGHDR and CDR2 SFDVKD. Trimming took 9 bases from V and 8 from J, leaving 13 bases between them.

This clonotype appeared many times. One end of the junction does not line up with germline, which may come from a read error. The CDR3 nucleotides are TGTGCCAGCAGTTTCCTACTAGCGAAAACCGGGGAGCTGTTTTTT. It yields the protein CASSFLLAKTGELFF. This chain links TRBV28 with TRBJ2-2; TRBD2 aligns across 7 bases. The CDR3 has 15 amino acids. Germline-derived CDR1 and CDR2 are MDHEN and SYDVKM.

The V gene is TRBV3-1, the J gene TRBJ2-2; the D gene is possibly TRBD1 (5 bases). The length of the CDR3 is 16 residues. Germline assignment: CDR1 LGHDT and CDR2 YNNKEL (reference sequence). The V end lost 3 bases, the J end lost 0 bases, and 11 bases lay between the germline ends. The CDR3 sequence is CASSHRAAPNTGELFF. CDR3 nucleotide sequence: TGTGCCAGCAGCCACAGGGCAGCGCCGAACACCGGGGAGCTGTTTTTT.

V gene TRBV2 combines with J gene TRBJ1-1, with D tentatively TRBD1 (6 bases). Germline V lookup: CDR1 SNHLY, CDR2 FYNNEI. Trimming removed 6 bases at V and 6 bases at J, with 14 bases between. The CDR3 extends over 13 amino acids. CDR3 loop: CASRRGGLAEAFF. As DNA, the CDR3 is TGTGCCAGCAGGAGGGGGGGTCTCGCTGAAGCTTTCTTT.

This clonotype was seen repeatedly, ten times or more. This chain links TRBV3-1 with TRBJ1-6; D ambiguous. Germline V gene sequence: CDR1 LGHDT, CDR2 YNNKEL (reference sequence). This CDR3 has 14 residues. With 4 bases removed from V and 7 bases from J, the gap between germline ends came to 11 bases. CDR3 protein: CASSPRRMNSPLHF. The CDR3 coding sequence is TGTGCCAGCAGCCCCCGACGGATGAATTCACCCCTCCACTTT.

V gene TRBV7-8 combines with J gene TRBJ2-1, with D perhaps matching TRBD1 (5 bases). This CDR3 spans 16 amino acids. Deletions cut 5 bases from V and 0 bases from J, with 14 bases between. Germline CDR1 SGHVS, CDR2 FQNEAQ. The CDR3: CASSRRVPSSYNEQFF. CDR3 nucleotides: TGTGCCAGCAGCCGCAGGGTCCCGAGCTCCTACAATGAGCAGTTCTTC.

The chain is built from TRBV30 and TRBJ2-1; the D is unclear. CDR1 and CDR2 (germline): GTSNPN, SVGIG (reference sequence). The V and J ends lost 3 bases and 5 bases respectively, with 14 bases between them. This CDR3 region has 14 residues. In DNA, the CDR3 is TGTGCCTGGAGAAGACCAAGTGTAAACAATGAGCAGTTCTTC. The encoded protein is CAWRRPSVNNEQFF.

The table lists this clonotype with many counts. The chain couples TRBV2 to TRBJ2-1; weak D call: TRBD2 (6 bases). The germline V gene encodes CDR1 SNHLY and CDR2 FYNNEI. V was pared by 2 bases and J by 8 bases, with 13 bases between. This CDR3 spans 14 amino acids. This CDR3 reads CASSESGSLDEQFF. In nucleotides, the CDR3 is TGTGCCAGCAGTGAATCCGGGAGCTTGGATGAGCAGTTCTTC.

There are many counts of this clonotype. The gene calls are TRBV20-1 and TRBJ2-3; a weak D match, TRBD1 (5 bases). The CDR3 loop spans 15 amino acids. Trimming shortened V by 4 bases and J by 4 bases, and 18 bases separated the two germline ends. CDR1 is DFQATT, CDR2 SNEGSKA, per germline (reference sequence). The DNA for the CDR3 is TGCAGTGCTAACCTTGACAGACATCCACCAGATACGCAGTATTTT. Its translation is CSANLDRHPPDTQYF.